This T cell receptor beta chain was identified in a study of beta chain features in type 1 diabetes. Trimming removed 7 bases from V and 8 bases from J, with 20 bases in between. Germline V gene data show CDR1 as LNHDA and CDR2 as SQIVND (reference sequence). The CDR3 consists of 14 residues. Expressed TCRB transcripts were sequenced because the entire RNA isolate underwent reverse transcription. Here immunoSEQ multiplex PCR was the method, and the copy in TCRdb shows in-frame clones only, minus some. The repertoire includes 810,000 or so clones, 15% to 20% of them detected once, and 0.02% to 0.03% sits in the top ten.

The TCR sequence derives from a woman aged 18-35 years in good health. This chain links TRBV19 with TRBJ1-2, with D possibly matching TRBD1 (5 bases). Sequenced: naive CD4+ T cells from blood. DNA of the CDR3: TGTGCCAGTACCAAATTCCAGGGTGAACAGGGCTACACCTTC. Translated: CASTKFQGEQGYTF.